The entry below gives a single T cell receptor beta chain sequence along with its context. Profiling relied on immunoSEQ multiplex PCR, and the TCRdb table lists in-frame clones only, not all of them. The sample gives some 2.1 million clones, roughly 95% of which show up once; about 1.1% is in the top ten. The CDR3 runs to 11 residues. Germline V gene sequence: CDR1 SGHRS, CDR2 YFSETQ. The V end was cut by 5 bases, the J end by 13 bases, with 12 bases between. These data come from a study of shared clonotypes between healthy human individuals. CD45RO-negative, CCR7-selected cells formed the naive CD8 fraction, which excluded terminally differentiated effector memory CD45RA+ cells.

This TCR derives from a young man in good health. The J gene is TRBJ2-2, the V gene TRBV5-1; maybe TRBD1 (5 bases). The specimen sequenced was naive CD8+ T cells sorted from blood. CDR3 amino acids: CASSQGRGLFF. Written as DNA, the CDR3 is TGCGCCAGCAGTCAAGGAAGGGGGCTGTTTTTT.